Listed below are T cell receptor beta chains from one sample, sequenced in a study of cytomegalovirus exposure and HLA in healthy donors. The assay was immunoSEQ multiplex PCR, and TCRdb's table has in-frame clones only and misses some. The sample carries some 130,000 clones, around four fifths recorded once. The source material was PBMCs. The receptor source for this set is a male donor in good health and CMV-seropositive. The CDR3 runs from the conserved cysteine through the conserved F or W. The D gene is left open where the match is weak. The size entry is marked missing in some rows and otherwise reads once, few, many or a size class.

>TRBV7-8|TRBJ1-2|few|.
CASSLGGNAYGYTF
>TRBV7-9|TRBJ2-7|few|TRBD1
CASGSRQGIYEQYF
>TRBV30|TRBJ2-7|.|TRBD2
CAWSVRLAGVYEQYF
>TRBV27|TRBJ2-3|.|.
CASSLLYTDTQYF
>TRBV19|TRBJ2-5|.|TRBD2
CASSSSGRGYETQYF
>TRBV4-3|TRBJ1-6|.|.
CASSQGAGGFNSPLHF
>TRBV7-9|TRBJ2-5|.|TRBD2
CASSPEPPSGGLYF
>TRBV9|TRBJ2-3|.|TRBD2
CASSEKGLDDTDTQYF
>TRBV28|TRBJ1-2|.|.
CASSLSRGRFQYYGYTF
>TRBV7-2|TRBJ1-5|.|.
CASSLGPGGSQPQHF
>TRBV6-4|TRBJ2-3|.|TRBD2
CASSELAGVGDTQYF
>TRBV5-6|TRBJ2-1|few|TRBD2
CASSLGLAGGEYNEQFF
>TRBV29-1|TRBJ2-7|.|.
CSVRPGLLAYEQYF
>TRBV4-1|TRBJ1-1|few|.
CASSQGQGRMNTEAFF
>TRBV28|.|.|TRBD1
CASKSAETGGYEQYF
>TRBV19|TRBJ1-5|.|TRBD1
CASSKGQGSDQPQHF
>TRBV7-2|TRBJ1-3|.|.
CASSWDTTGNTIYF
>TRBV11-3|TRBJ2-5|.|.
CASSLEGGAEETQYF
>TRBV6-5|TRBJ2-1|.|TRBD2
CASSSGALSYNEQFF
>TRBV19|TRBJ1-5|few|TRBD1
CASSTFPGQGRQPQHF
>TRBV28|TRBJ2-7|.|.
CASSFMLREGTYEQYF
>TRBV19|TRBJ1-2|.|.
CASSPGAGGYTF
>TRBV7-9|TRBJ2-7|.|.
CASRQGKRVSVEEQYF
>TRBV9|TRBJ2-1|.|TRBD1
CASSEGQGAYNEQFF
>TRBV2|TRBJ1-2|.|.
CASSEQGGYTF
>TRBV15|TRBJ2-5|.|TRBD2
CATRTSGSDQTQYF
>TRBV5-6|TRBJ1-1|.|TRBD1
CASSFAGTGGAFF
>TRBV27|TRBJ1-5|.|TRBD1
CASSRRTGERVQPQHF
>TRBV28|TRBJ1-4|.|.
CASSPRAGVVSTNEKLFF
>TRBV5-6|TRBJ2-3|.|TRBD2
CASSLGLAGDPLTDTQYF
>TRBV18|TRBJ2-3|.|.
CASSPKARARDTQYF
>TRBV6-1|TRBJ1-3|few|TRBD1
CASSGRQGQRSNTIYF
>TRBV29-1|TRBJ2-3|.|.
CSARMEGITDTQYF
>TRBV6-1|TRBJ1-2|.|TRBD1
CASSVNRDSYGYTF
>TRBV7-9|TRBJ2-1|.|TRBD2
CASSPGLSYNEQFF
>TRBV6-1|TRBJ1-2|.|TRBD1
CASSESWGTGTAYGYTF
>TRBV15|TRBJ2-7|.|.
CATSREAQAANEQYF
>TRBV6-6|TRBJ2-1|.|TRBD1
CASSYGQGAYNEQFF
>TRBV10-3|TRBJ2-7|once|.
CAISEGRAGDFEQYF
>TRBV19|TRBJ2-2|.|TRBD1
CASSDPGQITGELFF
>TRBV29-1|TRBJ2-1|.|.
CSVVLRGENEQFF
>TRBV28|TRBJ1-4|few|TRBD1
CASSETGGYEKLFF
>TRBV11-3|TRBJ2-2|once|TRBD2
CASSLGLAGLGELFF
>TRBV29-1|TRBJ2-5|.|TRBD2
CSAAGLEETQYF
>TRBV7-8|TRBJ2-1|.|.
CASRRDRYASSYEQFF
>TRBV5-6|TRBJ2-1|.|.
CASSPGGPLNEQFF
>TRBV29-1|TRBJ2-2|.|.
CSVERTTGTGELFF
>TRBV7-6|TRBJ2-1|.|TRBD1
CASSYTHGDSNEQFF
>TRBV19|TRBJ1-5|.|.
CASSDTYSNQPQHF
>TRBV28|TRBJ2-7|.|TRBD1
CASSEQGTNEQYF
>TRBV9|TRBJ2-3|once|.
CASSVPVQGTDTQYF
>TRBV19|TRBJ2-1|.|TRBD2
CASKGTSRYNEQFF
>TRBV7-9|TRBJ2-3|.|TRBD2
CASSSQREGFTDTQYF
>TRBV6-5|TRBJ1-4|.|.
CASSYSMAPNEKLFF
>TRBV7-2|TRBJ2-3|.|.
CASSRAGSNPGDTQYF